This T cell receptor (beta chain) was identified during a study of cytomegalovirus exposure and HLA in healthy donors (TCRdb year 2017). Regarding the study in general: An earlier analysis of roughly 610 of the donors reported 276 Gb of sequence data and 117 million unique TCR beta sequences obtained from around 170 million T cells. In a later genetic analysis, genome-wide SNP genotypes for about 55% of the roughly 700 donors were used, and that subset was treated as a discovery cohort. The study profiled the T cell repertoires of approximately 700 subjects by immunosequencing and related them to cytomegalovirus serostatus. The aim of the study was to test whether cataloging public T cell receptors could identify signatures of past pathogen exposure. Of the approximately 400 genotyped donors, 80% to 90% were placed in the genetic ancestry cluster associated with self-reported Caucasian donors. Five DR-DQ haplotypes were handled as single units for association and clustering because linkage in the cohort was strong. Roughly 300 gigabases of sequencing data and 70 million to 95 million unique TCR sequences made up an early release that covered under 750 HLA-typed donors. A later analysis re-analyzed previously published TCR beta repertoires from 650 to 800 donors and added high-resolution HLA genotyping to study TCR occurrence patterns. On average, about 240,000 unique TCR beta nucleotide sequences were sequenced per donor among a few hundred genotyped donors of the cohort, with approximately 18% of those sequences being non-productive. Every repertoire in the discovery cohort had been generated on one and the same sequencing platform. To decide whether each TCR beta V gene segment behaved as functional or pseudogenic, an earlier analysis of some 600 of the donors relied on high-throughput TCR beta sequencing. HLA typing covered class I and class II loci at four-digit resolution. The study combined high-throughput TCR immunosequencing, statistical association of individual TCRs with disease status, and machine learning to predict cytomegalovirus infection status. Typing coverage differed by locus: A, B, C, DRB1 and DQB1 were typed in roughly 629-630 donors, DQA1 in 522, DPA1 in approximately 610, and DPB1 in 450 to 480. Donor age, sex, ethnicity and CMV serostatus were compiled alongside the repertoire data. In addition to the first cohort of 650 to 750 subjects, a separate validation cohort of 130 or so different subjects was used. The later analysis used no new phenotypic data to find candidate immune exposures, relying instead on TCR beta sequences and their occurrence across donors. Study-wide conclusions, independent of this receptor: When HLA alleles, especially DR and DQ, strongly co-occurred, attributing TCR associations to individual alleles was difficult. A few of the identified cytomegalovirus-associated TCR beta chains were confirmed in vitro to be specific for cytomegalovirus antigens. The cohort was sequenced for TCR beta chains only, and without alpha or paired-chain data the features that could be detected were limited. In both the original and validation cohorts, the classifier was reported to diagnose cytomegalovirus status with high specificity and sensitivity. Broadly in line with IMGT annotations, most TCR beta V segments showed up in productive rearrangements about 90% or about 30% of the time in an earlier analysis of 587 of the donors. A total of fewer than 200 TCR beta chains were listed by the study as associated with cytomegalovirus. While some public TCRs were present in many individuals, most TCR sequences turned up only very rarely across donors. A later analysis found that most CMV-associated TCR beta chains appeared HLA-restricted, with HLA associations seemingly driven largely by CMV exposure. For the cohort, immune exposure information was limited to CMV serostatus. A further reported finding was that TCR beta sequences accurately predicted the HLA-A and HLA-B alleles for most subjects in the first cohort. A cluster of highly shared sequence variants was judged likely to represent a technical artifact of the sequencing pipeline. Over 15 rarely observed V segments, including chromosome 9 orphons, were excluded from the earlier analysis of several hundred of the donors because counts were too low. V-gene and J-gene trimming of TCR beta chains was associated with a missense DCLRE1C variant in a later genetic analysis, and the association was replicated in an independent cohort. According to a later genetic analysis, donors in an Asian-associated ancestry cluster had fewer N-insertions in productive TCRs than the approximately 690-donor mean. In a later analysis, the rate of TCR association differed among HLA loci, with DRB1 alleles having the most associated TCRs and HLA-C alleles having the fewest. The authors suggested that the approach could potentially be extended to other disease states and immunological phenotypes. Some IMGT-functional V segments, including TRBV6-2 and TRBV6-3, could not be distinguished by the 87-base-pair reads and were therefore excluded. According to a later analysis, parvovirus B19, influenza, CMV and Epstein-Barr virus appeared linked to several top co-occurrence clusters. In a later analysis, some 17,000 TCR beta sequences were associated with specific HLA alleles at a false discovery rate of 0.05. Linkage disequilibrium might explain the correlated functional status among segregating V segments, but an unknown experimental factor could not be ruled out. The presence/absence analyses assumed that sequencing depth was roughly uniform across donors, and that assumption may not be true. HLA typing was unavailable for some donors at each locus, so association tests used only the typed subset. A later analysis found that HLA-associated TCR beta chains were more clonally expanded and had lower generation probabilities than equally common non-associated chains.

Clipping removes 4 bases from V and 6 bases from J, with 4 as the unmatched junction base count. From a lookup of the germline V gene (reference sequence), CDR1 and CDR2 are SEHNR and FQNEAQ. The CDR3 starts with the cysteine, ends with the phenylalanine, and has 15 residues. CDR3 DNA is the only sequence kept; it has 45 bases, read in frame from the first base. Libraries were made using the immunoSEQ multiplex PCR assay. A mixture of 60 forward primers for TCR Vbeta segments and 13 reverse primers for TCR Jbeta segments was used in the multiplex PCR. A multiplex PCR assay on genomic DNA amplified the CDR3 region of rearranged TCR beta genes. The amplified TCR beta libraries were sequenced on the Illumina HiSeq System as 87-base-pair reads. On the authors' methods: Across the 700 or so repertoires, a later analysis counted some 80 million unique TCR beta chains, roughly 11 million of which were shared by at least two donors. Raw reads were error-corrected and collapsed into unique sequences with a nearest-neighbor algorithm that merged closely related sequences to remove PCR and sequencing errors. To assign V, D and J gene segments, CDR3 sequences were aligned to IMGT reference sequences. For a sequence to be retained, a match of at least six nucleotides to both a V gene segment and a J gene segment was required. Rearrangements were called productive when the CDR3 lacked stop codons and stayed in frame with V and J; all others were non-productive. Following IMGT convention, CDR3 was defined as the stretch from the second conserved V-encoded cysteine to the conserved J-encoded phenylalanine. The earlier analysis of fewer than 700 of the donors excluded sequences that lacked an unambiguous match to a single V gene segment. An earlier analysis of some 500 of the donors classified V segments as functional when productive rearrangements were above 56.7% and as segregating when the standard deviation between donors was above 5%. A statistical classification framework was developed to diagnose cytomegalovirus status using the catalog of TCR beta chain sequences. A later analysis assigned V and J genes by comparing TCR nucleotide sequences with IMGT/GENE-DB human TR gene sequences. Using the TCRdist pipeline, a later analysis assigned CDR3 sequences along with most-parsimonious VDJ recombination scenarios. In a later analysis, every TCR beta chain was defined by the combination of its CDR3 amino acid sequence and its V-gene family, and reads without a unique V-gene family were dropped. A later analysis removed over 500 highly shared, low-generation-probability nucleotide sequences to deal with suspected cross-contamination and a sequencing artifact. In a later analysis, a clonal expansion index was calculated for each public chain from normalized within-repertoire ranks of inferred template counts. In a later analysis, generation probabilities were computed using a VDJ recombination model fitted to out-of-frame rearrangements, and the results were checked against IGoR. Hypergeometric tests were used in a later analysis to score TCR-TCR, TCR-HLA and TCR-CMV co-occurrence, with a repertoire-size bias correction applied to the TCR pairs. A later analysis estimated false discovery rates by permuting HLA or CMV assignments 20 times. In a later analysis, co-occurring TCRs were grouped with DBSCAN, and TCRdist sequence similarity was added when clustering was performed within HLA-allele-positive subsets. Repertoires with fewer than 30,000 or more than 120,000 public chains, plus five repertoires with anomalous nucleotide sharing, were excluded from co-occurrence clustering. This is the immuneACCESS table as TCRdb keeps it, with only in-frame sequences that have V and J called. A part of the clones is gone; compared with another copy, unresolved V genes explain less than half, and the rest is unexplained. V, J and clone size derive from that table, while D and trimming were established from the DNA sequence. This sample has roughly 170,000 clones in its table, and 80% of those were observed once. The ten largest clones capture about 1.3% of the sample.

This clone was seen a single time. No cognate antigen has been identified for it. No much larger clonotype is one base removed from it; base qualities were not supplied. The cohort comprised approximately 700 healthy bone marrow donors. Cohort members were all nominally healthy when sampled, although unrecorded immune exposures were likely present. The donor was CMV seronegative and belonged to the group of 350 to 400 seronegative cohort members. A peripheral blood sample was collected from each donor, and TCR beta sequencing was performed on peripheral blood mononuclear cells. Genomic DNA extraction from the blood cell samples was performed with the Qiagen DNeasy Blood Extraction Kit.

Source material: PBMCs. The TCR comes from a man aged 25 to 40 in good health and CMV-seronegative. The sequence links TRBV7-9 to TRBJ1-6, with 9 middle bases fitting TRBD1. DNA sequence: TGTGCCAGCAGCTCGAGACAGGGGGGTAATTCACCCCTCCACTTT. It is translated as CASSSRQGGNSPLHF. With the rest looked up from the reference TRBV7-9 and TRBJ1-6 genes rather than sequenced, the full variable domain is DTGVSQNPRHKITKRGQNVTFRCDPISEHNRLYWYRQTLGQGPEFLTYFQNEAQLEKSRLLSDRFSAERPKGSFSTLEIQRTEQGDSAMYLCASSSRQGGNSPLHFGNGTRLTVT.